This T cell receptor (beta chain) was identified during a study of PD-1 blockade in classical Hodgkin lymphoma. V lost 1 base and J lost 2; bases outside the gene matches: 6. From germline, CDR1 is SNHLY and CDR2 FYNNEI. The CDR3 length is 18 residues. Sequencing used immunoSEQ multiplex PCR; TCRdb keeps in-frame clones, though not all of them. Of tens of thousands of clones in the sample, roughly 80% were seen once. Time point indicated: cycle 4 day 1 (C4D1), after less than seven weeks of nivolumab. Relapses following autologous stem cell transplantation were seen in all patients, with brentuximab vedotin exposure varying.

The material was peripheral blood mononuclear cells (PBMCs), obtained before the fourth cycle of nivolumab. The chain is built from TRBV2 and TRBJ2-3, with 13 bases fitting TRBD2. The receptor was derived from a human donor with classical Hodgkin lymphoma. The CDR3 coding sequence is TGTGCCAGCAGTGAAGTCCTGGGACTAGCGGGGATCACAGATACGCAGTATTTT. Its protein product is CASSEVLGLAGITDTQYF.